This T cell receptor (beta chain) came from a study of CD8+CD57+ T cells in acquired aplastic anemia. TCR beta VDJ and CDR3 profiling used genomic DNA as template. TCRdb passed the reads through MiXCR, listing each CDR3 protein once. The table records some 180,000 distinct CDR3 sequences, 45% to 50% of them present only once. General study points: Both patients and controls carried the same twenty-nine CD8+ CDR3 sequences.

CDR1 and CDR2 from the germline V gene are DFQATT and SNEGSKA (reference sequence). Germline trimming cut 4 bases from V and 6 bases from J; bases unmatched to any gene: 12. The CDR3 spans 15 residues. This clonotype was seen repeatedly, ten times or more. Its cognate antigen is unknown. This chain links TRBV20-1 with TRBJ2-3, with 8 nucleotides matching TRBD2. The clonotype originates from a human donor in good health. The sample consisted of sorted CD4+, CD8+, or CD8+CD57+ T cells (not recorded which) from PBMCs. CDR3 sequence reads: CSAKSGSKVADTQYF. Here the CDR3 DNA reads TGCAGTGCTAAGAGCGGGAGTAAGGTGGCGGATACGCAGTATTTT.